This entry lists 17 T cell receptor delta chains sequenced from one sample in a study of γδ T cells in repeated Plasmodium falciparum infection. TCRdb re-called the multiplex PCR reads with CATT. The profile shows about 89,000 delta-chain clones, approximately 1.5% of them singletons. Bulk repertoires came from Vgamma9/Vdelta2+ or Vdelta2-negative gammadelta T cells flow-sorted from PBMC. The specimen sequenced was gamma-delta T cells from blood. The receptors shown here come from a pool of human donors (malaria-infected and uninfected, not separated).

A note on this clone: TCRdb has a much larger clone's protein, which differs at residue 10 from the translation of this DNA, likely because of a read error; what is shown is the protein translated from the DNA. The V gene is TRDV2, the J gene TRDJ1, with 8 bases lining up with TRDD3. Here the J gene came from matching the DNA to germline, since TCRdb omits it. The CDR3 loop spans 16 amino acids. Trimming took 2 bases from V and 0 from J; bases not matched to a gene: 7. The germline V gene encodes CDR1 GEAIGNYY and CDR2 EKD. The CDR3 bases are TGTGCCTGTGACAGAGGGGGGATAACGCACACCGATAAACTCATCTTT. This codes for CACDRGGITHTDKLIF.

This clone was picked up many times. TCRdb shows a much larger clone's protein in place of this DNA's translation, and the two differ at residue 11, likely through a read error; the protein shown is translated from the DNA. The chain employs TRDV1 and TRDJ1; TRDD1 is a possible D gene (6 bases). The germline V gene has CDR1 TSWWSYY and CDR2 QGS. This CDR3 contains 19 residues. The CDR3 loop is CALGEIWFPRDTYTDKLIF. The CDR3 nucleotides are TGCGCTCTTGGGGAAATATGGTTCCCCCGAGATACTTACACCGATAAACTCATCTTT.

Regarding this clone: This DNA's translation and the protein TCRdb lists, from a much larger clone, do not match at residue 13, likely due to a read error; the protein shown is translated from the DNA. J is TRDJ1 and V is TRDV2; 7 bases fit TRDD3. The J gene, absent from TCRdb, was called here by matching the DNA to germline. CDR3 length: 23 amino acids. In germline, CDR1 is GEAIGNYY, CDR2 EKD. Unmatched junction bases numbered 28, after V lost 1 base and J lost 0 bases. The CDR3: CACDTNAKSSAVPGDFHTDKLIF. The CDR3 coding sequence is TGTGCCTGTGACACGAACGCCAAGTCCTCCGCCGTACCGGGGGATTTCCACACCGATAAACTCATCTTT.

This clone was seen many times. This chain connects TRDV1 to TRDJ1; 13 bases align to TRDD3. Germline V gene sequence: CDR1 TSWWSYY, CDR2 QGS. Trimming took 3 bases from V and 0 from J; bases not matched to a gene: 31. The CDR3 is 26 residues long. CDR3 in amino acids: CALGDRPFLRGLGTGGYAAYTDKLIF. DNA for the CDR3: TGTGCTCTTGGGGATCGCCCCTTCCTACGGGGTTTAGGTACTGGGGGATACGCGGCGTACACCGATAAACTCATCTTT.

Remarks on this clone: Given a far larger clone just one base away, this is likely a sequencing read error. The sample holds other DNA sequences that translate to the same CDR3. The rearrangement links TRDV1 to TRDJ1; 10 nucleotides line up with TRDD3. As TCRdb names no J gene, one was assigned here on the basis of a DNA match to germline. The CDR3 has 22 amino acids. CDR1 is TSWWSYY, CDR2 QGS, per germline. CDR3 bases: TGTGCTCTTGGGGAACTTGGCCCTCTCAAAGTACTGGGGGATCCGAACACTGATAAACTCATCTTT. Its protein is CALGELGPLKVLGDPNTDKLIF.

This clone was seen a handful of times. A far bigger clonotype differs at one base, so this is likely a read error. This specimen includes other DNA sequences encoding the same CDR3. J is TRDJ1 and V is TRDV1; 10 bases are a match to TRDD3. Germline values: CDR1 TSWWSYY, CDR2 QGS. The CDR3 loop spans 15 amino acids. In nucleotides, the CDR3 is TGTGCTCTTAGGGACTGGGGGATTAACACCGATAAACTCATCTTC. Translating it yields CALRDWGINTDKLIF.

This clone was detected a few times. TCRdb records a much larger clone's protein for this DNA, with a difference at residue 5 that likely arises from a read error; the protein given is the translation of the DNA. The V call is TRDV2, the J call TRDJ1; 7 nucleotides line up with TRDD3. No J segment appears in TCRdb, so it was assigned here by matching the sequence to germline. The CDR3 length is 14 residues. The germline gives CDR1 GEAIGNYY, CDR2 EKD. Trimming at V came to 3 bases and at J to 7 bases, leaving 10 bases not matched to a gene. The CDR3 sequence is CACDVTHPGGKLIF. The CDR3 bases are TGTGCCTGTGACGTGACTCATCCTGGGGGTAAACTCATCTTT.

Points on this clone: A far larger clone is off by one base, so a read error is likely. The sample holds other DNA sequences that translate to the same CDR3. The V call is TRDV2, the J call TRDJ1; 8 bases agree with TRDD3. The CDR3 is 15 amino acids. Per the germline V gene, CDR1 is GEAIGNYY and CDR2 is EKD. V was pared by 1 base and J by 0 bases, with 3 bases of the junction left unmatched. The CDR3 sequence is CACDTLLGDTDKLIF. CDR3 DNA: TGTGCCTGTGACACTCTACTGGGGGACACCGATAAACTCATCTTT.

In this sample, this clone turned up a few times. TCRdb has a much larger clone's protein, which differs at residue 19 from the translation of this DNA, likely because of a read error; what is shown is the protein translated from the DNA. V is TRDV1 and J is TRDJ1; TRDD2 matches at 9 bases. Assignment of the J gene here rests on matching the DNA to germline, because TCRdb gives none. Germline lookup yields CDR1 TSWWSYY and CDR2 QGS. CDR3 size: 22 residues. The DNA for the CDR3 is TGTGCTCTTGGGGAACTGCATACCACCCGCCTTCCTACTTTCAGTTTTACCGATGAACTCATCTTT. Encoded protein: CALGELHTTRLPTFSFTDELIF.

As to this clone: This DNA translates differently at residue 5 from the TCRdb protein, which is that of a much larger clone; a read error is likely, and the protein shown is the DNA's own translation. This CDR3 reads CALGGGLRPWGIRNKLIF. In DNA, the CDR3 is TGTGCTCTTGGGGGAGGGCTACGCCCCTGGGGGATACGGAATAAACTCATCTTT. The chain recombines TRDV1 with TRDJ1; 12 nucleotides agree with TRDD3. The trim removed 4 bases at V and 6 bases at J, leaving 15 bases unmatched. CDR1 and CDR2 (germline): TSWWSYY, QGS. The length of the CDR3 is 18 residues.

In the case of this clone: The TCRdb protein, from a much larger clone, departs from this DNA's translation at residue 18, likely by read error; the protein shown derives from the DNA. No call exists for the J gene, whereas the V gene is TRDV2; the table assigns TRDD3, which was not confirmed against the DNA. The CDR3 is 19 residues long. CDR1 GEAIGNYY and CDR2 EKD come from the germline V gene. In nucleotides, the CDR3 is TGTGCCTGTGACCCGCGGCTGGGGGATACGCGACCTCGGGGGGATAAACTCACCTTT. This encodes CACDPRLGDTRPRGDKLTF.

The gene calls are TRDV1 and TRDJ1; D possibly uses TRDD2 or TRDD3 (8 bases each). TCRdb carries no J gene annotation; the J gene was assigned here by matching the DNA with germline. The germline V and J ends were trimmed by 4 bases and 1 base, with 34 bases remaining between them. The CDR3 consists of 22 residues. CDR1 is TSWWSYY, CDR2 QGS, per germline. CDR3 protein: CALGGLGLPTVGGIGATDKLIF. Here the CDR3 DNA reads TGTGCTCTTGGGGGATTAGGACTTCCTACGGTCGGGGGGATAGGCGCCACCGATAAACTCATCTTT.

This clone was detected many times. Given a much more abundant clone one base away, this may be a read error. Called V gene: TRDV2; the J gene was not called. The germline V gene has CDR1 GEAIGNYY and CDR2 EKD. The CDR3 has 13 residues. The CDR3 spells CACDTVETDKLIF. The CDR3 region has the DNA TGTGCCTGTGACACCGTCGAGACCGATAAACTCATCTTC.

Turning to this clone: This DNA translates differently at residue 6 from the TCRdb protein, which is that of a much larger clone; a read error is likely, and the protein shown is the DNA's own translation. CDR3 amino acids: CACDTKRTGGCPYTDKLIF. The CDR3 DNA reads TGTGCCTGTGACACCAAACGTACTGGGGGATGCCCGTACACCGATAAACTCATCTTT. The chain carries TRDV2 and TRDJ1, with 10 nucleotides matching TRDD3. The J gene, left out of TCRdb, was set here by checking the DNA against germline. The CDR3 is made up of 19 amino acids. Germline CDR1 reads GEAIGNYY; CDR2 reads EKD. J was trimmed by 0 bases and V by 0 bases; bases with no gene match: 12.

With regard to this clone: The sample contains more than one DNA sequence encoding this CDR3. The CDR3 DNA reads TGTGCAGCAAGCGTGGGTGAACCTTCCTACAGACGACTGGGGAAGTACACCGATAAACTCATCTTT. Its translation: CAASVGEPSYRRLGKYTDKLIF. The chain links TRAV29/DV5 to TRDJ1, with 9 bases matching TRDD2. Germline V gives CDR1 NSMFDY, CDR2 ISSIKDK. With V trimmed by 0 bases and J by 0 bases, 24 bases remained unmatched. The CDR3 has 22 amino acids.

This clone was seen a handful of times. The protein TCRdb gives is from a much larger clone and does not agree with this DNA's translation at residue 3, likely a read error; the protein shown here comes from the DNA. The chain has TRDV3 and TRDJ1, with 13 bases matching TRDD3. CDR1 and CDR2 (germline): TVYSNPD, GDNSRS (reference sequence). The CDR3 covers 18 residues. CDR3 in DNA: TGTGCCCTTAGTGTTCATACTGGGGGATACGGGTACACCGATAAACTCATCTTT. It specifies CALSVHTGGYGYTDKLIF.

This clone has just a few counts. Other DNA sequences in this specimen translate into the identical CDR3. The gene calls are TRDV1 and TRDJ2; 7 bases fit TRDD3. Germline assignment: CDR1 TSWWSYY and CDR2 QGS. The J segment lost 0 bases and the V segment lost 0 bases, leaving 16 bases of the junction unmatched. This CDR3 has 21 amino acids. The CDR3 DNA sequence: TGTGCTCTTGGGGAACTGTCCCTACGGGGATGGGGGAGCGCTTTGACAGCACAACTCTTCTTT. Translated: CALGELSLRGWGSALTAQLFF.